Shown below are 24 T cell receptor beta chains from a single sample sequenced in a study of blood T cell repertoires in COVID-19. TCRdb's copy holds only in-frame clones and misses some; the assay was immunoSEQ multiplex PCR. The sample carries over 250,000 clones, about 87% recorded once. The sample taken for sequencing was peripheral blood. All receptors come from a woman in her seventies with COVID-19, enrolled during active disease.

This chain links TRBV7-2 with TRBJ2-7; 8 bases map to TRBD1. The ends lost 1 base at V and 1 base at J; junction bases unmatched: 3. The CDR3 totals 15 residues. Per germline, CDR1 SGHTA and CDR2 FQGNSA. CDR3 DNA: TGTGCCAGCAGCTTAGGCAGGGGGCTATCCTACGAGCAGTACTTC. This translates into CASSLGRGLSYEQYF.

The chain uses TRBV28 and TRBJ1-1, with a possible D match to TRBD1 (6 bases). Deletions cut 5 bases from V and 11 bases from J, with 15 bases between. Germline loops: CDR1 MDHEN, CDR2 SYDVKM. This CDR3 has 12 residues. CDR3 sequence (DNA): TGTGCCAGCAGTATCCAACAGGGTGATGCTTTCTTT. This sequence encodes CASSIQQGDAFF.

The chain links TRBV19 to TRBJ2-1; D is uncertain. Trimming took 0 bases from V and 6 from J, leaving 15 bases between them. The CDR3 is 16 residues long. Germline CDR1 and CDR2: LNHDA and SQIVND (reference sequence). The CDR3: CASSIDSLWRSNEQFF. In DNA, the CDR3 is TGTGCCAGTAGTATAGATTCCTTATGGCGGAGCAATGAGCAGTTCTTC.

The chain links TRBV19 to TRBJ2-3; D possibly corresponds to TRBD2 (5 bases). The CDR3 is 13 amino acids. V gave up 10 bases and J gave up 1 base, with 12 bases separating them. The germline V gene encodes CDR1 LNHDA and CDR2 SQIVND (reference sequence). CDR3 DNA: TGTGCCACCCTCTCACTAGGCACAGATACGCAGTATTTT. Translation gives CATLSLGTDTQYF.

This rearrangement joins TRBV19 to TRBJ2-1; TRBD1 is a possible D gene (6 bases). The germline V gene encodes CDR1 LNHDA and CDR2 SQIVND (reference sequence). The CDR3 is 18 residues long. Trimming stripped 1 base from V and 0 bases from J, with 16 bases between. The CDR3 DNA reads TGTGCCAGTAGTATAGCTTTTCTGGCCAGGGGCTCCTACAATGAGCAGTTCTTC. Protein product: CASSIAFLARGSYNEQFF.

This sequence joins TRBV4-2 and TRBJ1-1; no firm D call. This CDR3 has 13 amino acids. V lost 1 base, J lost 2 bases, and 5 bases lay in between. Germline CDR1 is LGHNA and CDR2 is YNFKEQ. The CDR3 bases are TGTGCCAGCAGCCAAGTTACAAACACTGAAGCTTTCTTT. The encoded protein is CASSQVTNTEAFF.

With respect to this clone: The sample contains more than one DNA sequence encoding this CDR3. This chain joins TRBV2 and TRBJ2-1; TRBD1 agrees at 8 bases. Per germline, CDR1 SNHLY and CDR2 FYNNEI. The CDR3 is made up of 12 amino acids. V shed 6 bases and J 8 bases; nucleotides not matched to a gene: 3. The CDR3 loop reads CASSGQGYEQFF. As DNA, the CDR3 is TGTGCCAGCAGCGGACAGGGCTATGAGCAGTTCTTC.

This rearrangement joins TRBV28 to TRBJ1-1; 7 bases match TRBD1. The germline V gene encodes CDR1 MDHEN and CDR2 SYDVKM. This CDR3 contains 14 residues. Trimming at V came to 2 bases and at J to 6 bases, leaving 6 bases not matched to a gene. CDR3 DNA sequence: TGTGCCAGCAGTTTAGGGACAGCAAGCGCTGAAGCTTTCTTT. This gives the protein CASSLGTASAEAFF.

CDR3 protein: CASRRDSRGYEQYF. Here the CDR3 DNA reads TGTGCCAGCAGGAGGGACAGCCGTGGCTACGAGCAGTACTTC. The chain couples TRBV28 to TRBJ2-7; 7 nucleotides agree with TRBD1. The germline V gene encodes CDR1 MDHEN and CDR2 SYDVKM. The CDR3 loop spans 14 amino acids. With V trimmed by 6 bases and J by 3 bases, 8 bases remained unmatched.

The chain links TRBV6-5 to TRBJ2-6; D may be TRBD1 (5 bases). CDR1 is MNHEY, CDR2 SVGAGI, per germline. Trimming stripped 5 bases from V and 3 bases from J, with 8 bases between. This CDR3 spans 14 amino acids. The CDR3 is CASSPGYGANVLTF. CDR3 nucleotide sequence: TGTGCCAGCAGTCCAGGGTATGGGGCCAACGTCCTGACTTTC.

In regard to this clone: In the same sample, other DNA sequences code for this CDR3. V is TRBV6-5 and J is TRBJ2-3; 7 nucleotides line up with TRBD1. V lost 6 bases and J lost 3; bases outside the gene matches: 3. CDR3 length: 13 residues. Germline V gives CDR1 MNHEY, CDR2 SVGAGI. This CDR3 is CASRAGGTDTQYF. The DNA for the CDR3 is TGTGCCAGCAGAGCAGGGGGTACAGATACGCAGTATTTT.

For the CDR3, the DNA is TGTGCCAGCAGCTTAGAAGGCAGGGTCACTGAAGCTTTCTTT. This sequence encodes CASSLEGRVTEAFF. V usage is TRBV11-1 and J usage is TRBJ1-1; a weak D match, TRBD1 (5 bases). The germline V and J ends were trimmed by 1 base and 4 bases, with 10 bases remaining between them. This CDR3 region has 14 residues. Germline V lookup: CDR1 SGHAT, CDR2 FQDESV (reference sequence).

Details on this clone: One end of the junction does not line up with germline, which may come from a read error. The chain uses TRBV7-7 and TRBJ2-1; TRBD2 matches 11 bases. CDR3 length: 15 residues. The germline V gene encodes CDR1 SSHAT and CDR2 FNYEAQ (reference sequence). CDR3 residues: CASSFGTSGHNEQFF. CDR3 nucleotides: TGTGCTAGCAGCTTCGGGACTAGCGGTCACAATGAGCAGTTCTTC.

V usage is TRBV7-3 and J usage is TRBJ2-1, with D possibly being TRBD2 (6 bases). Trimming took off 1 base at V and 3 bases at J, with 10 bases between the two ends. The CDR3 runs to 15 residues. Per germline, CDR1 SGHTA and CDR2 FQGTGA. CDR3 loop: CASSLSGNGYNEQFF. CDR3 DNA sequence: TGTGCCAGCAGCTTAAGCGGGAATGGCTACAATGAGCAGTTCTTC.

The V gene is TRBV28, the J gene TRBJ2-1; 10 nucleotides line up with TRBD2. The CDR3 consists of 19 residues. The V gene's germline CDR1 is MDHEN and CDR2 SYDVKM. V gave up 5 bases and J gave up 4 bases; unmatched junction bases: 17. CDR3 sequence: CASSPPQLPLAGMYNEQFF. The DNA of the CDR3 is TGTGCCAGCAGTCCTCCGCAACTCCCACTAGCGGGAATGTACAATGAGCAGTTCTTC.

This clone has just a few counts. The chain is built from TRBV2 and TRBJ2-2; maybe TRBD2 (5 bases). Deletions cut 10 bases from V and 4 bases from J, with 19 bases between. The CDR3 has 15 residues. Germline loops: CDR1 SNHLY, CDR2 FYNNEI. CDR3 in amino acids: CATRGYSRGTGELFF. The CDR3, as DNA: TGTGCCACGAGAGGGTACTCCCGGGGCACCGGGGAGCTGTTTTTT.

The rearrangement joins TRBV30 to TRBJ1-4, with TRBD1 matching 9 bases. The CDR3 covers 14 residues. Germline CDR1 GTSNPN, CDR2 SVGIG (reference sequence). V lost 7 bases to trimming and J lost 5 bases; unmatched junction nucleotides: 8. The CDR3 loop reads CAFRGDRGNEKLFF. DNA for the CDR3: TGTGCCTTCCGGGGCGACAGGGGGAATGAAAAACTGTTTTTT.

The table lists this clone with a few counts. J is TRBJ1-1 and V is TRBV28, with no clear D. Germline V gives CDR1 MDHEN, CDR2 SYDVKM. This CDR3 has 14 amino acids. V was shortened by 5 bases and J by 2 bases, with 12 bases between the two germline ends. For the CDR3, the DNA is TGTGCCAGCAGTCTACAATACAGAAACACTGAAGCTTTCTTT. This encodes CASSLQYRNTEAFF.

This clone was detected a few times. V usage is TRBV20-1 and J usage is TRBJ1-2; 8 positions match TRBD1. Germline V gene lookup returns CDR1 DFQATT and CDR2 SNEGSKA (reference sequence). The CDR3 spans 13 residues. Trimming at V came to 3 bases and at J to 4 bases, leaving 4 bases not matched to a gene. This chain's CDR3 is CSASSGQVYGYTF. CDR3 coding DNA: TGCAGTGCTAGTTCGGGACAGGTCTATGGCTACACCTTC.

CDR3 protein: CASEGRTKGNTIYF. DNA for the CDR3: TGTGCTAGCGAGGGCCGAACCAAAGGAAACACCATATATTTT. The chain is built from TRBV7-7 and TRBJ1-3; D is undetermined. The CDR3 is made up of 14 amino acids. CDR1 and CDR2 from the germline V gene are SSHAT and FNYEAQ (reference sequence).

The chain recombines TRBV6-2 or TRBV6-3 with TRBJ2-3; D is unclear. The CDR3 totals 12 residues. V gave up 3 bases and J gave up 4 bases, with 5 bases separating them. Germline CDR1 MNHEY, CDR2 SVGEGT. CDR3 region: CASSYISDTQYF. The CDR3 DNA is TGTGCCAGCAGTTATATATCAGATACGCAGTATTTT.

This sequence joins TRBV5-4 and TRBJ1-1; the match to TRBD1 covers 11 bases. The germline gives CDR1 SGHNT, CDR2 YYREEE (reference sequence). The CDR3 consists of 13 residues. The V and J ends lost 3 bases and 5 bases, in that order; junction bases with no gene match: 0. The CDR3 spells CASSWDRGTEAFF. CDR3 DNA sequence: TGTGCCAGCAGCTGGGACAGGGGGACTGAAGCTTTCTTT. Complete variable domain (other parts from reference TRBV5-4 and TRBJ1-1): ETGVTQSPTHLIKTRGQQVTLRCSSQSGHNTVSWYQQALGQGPQFIFQYYREEENGRGNFPPRFSGLQFPNYSSELNVNALELDDSALYLCASSWDRGTEAFFGQGTRLTVV.

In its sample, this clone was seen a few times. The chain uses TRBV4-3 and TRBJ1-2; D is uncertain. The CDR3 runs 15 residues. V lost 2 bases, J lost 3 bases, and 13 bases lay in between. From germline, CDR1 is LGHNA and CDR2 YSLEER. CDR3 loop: CASSQLATTDYGYTF. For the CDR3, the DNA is TGCGCCAGCAGCCAACTAGCCACCACAGACTATGGCTACACCTTC.

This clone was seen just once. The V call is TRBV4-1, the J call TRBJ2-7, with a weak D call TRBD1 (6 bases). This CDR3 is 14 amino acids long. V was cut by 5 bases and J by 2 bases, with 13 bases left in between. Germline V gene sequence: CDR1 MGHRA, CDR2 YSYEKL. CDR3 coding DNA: TGCGCCAGCAGCACGACTCAGGGGACCTACGAGCAGTACTTC. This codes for CASSTTQGTYEQYF.